The T cell receptor (beta chain) described here comes from a study of T cell repertoires in cytomegalovirus infection. Study context: The public TCR beta signatures pointed to both CMV infection and matching HLA type.

TCRdb reprocessed the reads with MiXCR, giving one entry per CDR3 protein. The table has some 270,000 distinct CDR3 sequences, around 20% seen once. Overall study results and limits: There were HLA-C-restricted CMV-specific TCR beta clonotypes dominating the ex vivo response. The study identified carriers of CMV plus the relevant HLA from cumulative public TCR beta family frequency.

Trimming pared 8 bases from V and 8 bases from J, leaving 10 bases between. Germline assignment: CDR1 MNHEY and CDR2 SVGAGI. The CDR3 covers 11 residues. On this clonotype itself: Its antigen is undetermined.

The chain has TRBV6-5 and TRBJ1-3; D call uncertain. This material consisted of cultured PBMCs, taken from culture after CMV antigen stimulation. This TCR was recovered from a human donor in good health (CMV status not recorded). Some clones in this sample may be carry-over from other donors' samples. The CDR3 sequence: CASRSADTIYF. CDR3 DNA sequence: TGTGCCAGCCGATCCGCGGACACCATATATTTT.